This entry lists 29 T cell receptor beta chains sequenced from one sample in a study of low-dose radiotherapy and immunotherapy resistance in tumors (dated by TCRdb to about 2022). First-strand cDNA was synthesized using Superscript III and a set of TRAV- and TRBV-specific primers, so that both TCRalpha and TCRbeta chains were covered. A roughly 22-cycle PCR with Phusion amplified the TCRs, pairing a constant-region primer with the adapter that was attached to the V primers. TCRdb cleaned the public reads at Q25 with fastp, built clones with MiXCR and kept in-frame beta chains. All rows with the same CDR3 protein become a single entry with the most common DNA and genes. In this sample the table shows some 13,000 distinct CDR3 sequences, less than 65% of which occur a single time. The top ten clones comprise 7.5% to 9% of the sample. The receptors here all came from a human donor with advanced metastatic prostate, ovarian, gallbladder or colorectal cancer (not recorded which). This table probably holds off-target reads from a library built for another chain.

The CDR3: CASSPQEGGRPQHF. CDR3 nucleotide sequence: TGCGCCAGCAGCCCGCAGGAGGGGGGTCGGCCCCAGCATTTT. This chain uses TRBV5-1 with TRBJ1-5; possibly TRBD1 for D (6 bases). V was pared by 4 bases and J by 9 bases, with 17 bases between. The CDR3 length is 14 residues. The V gene's germline CDR1 is SGHRS and CDR2 YFSETQ.

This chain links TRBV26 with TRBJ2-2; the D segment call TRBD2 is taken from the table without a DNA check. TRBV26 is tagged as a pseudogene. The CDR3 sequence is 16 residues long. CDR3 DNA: TGTGCCAGCAGTGCCGCACTAGGCCAGAACACCGGGGAGCTGTTTTTT. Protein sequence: CASSAALGQNTGELFF.

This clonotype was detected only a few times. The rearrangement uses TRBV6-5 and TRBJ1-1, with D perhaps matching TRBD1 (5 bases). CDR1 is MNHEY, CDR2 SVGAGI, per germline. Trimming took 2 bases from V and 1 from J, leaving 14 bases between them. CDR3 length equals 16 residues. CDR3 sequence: CASSYGGPQGNTEAFF. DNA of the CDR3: TGTGCCAGCAGTTACGGGGGACCGCAGGGGAACACTGAAGCTTTCTTT.

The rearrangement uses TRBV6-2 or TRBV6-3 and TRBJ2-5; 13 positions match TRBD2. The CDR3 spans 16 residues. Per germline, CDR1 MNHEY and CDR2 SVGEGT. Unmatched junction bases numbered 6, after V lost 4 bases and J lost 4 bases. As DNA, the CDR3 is TGTGCCAGCAGTTCCTGGACTAGCGGGAGTGGAGAGACCCAGTACTTC. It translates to CASSSWTSGSGETQYF.

The CDR3 here is CASKEMEANVCEQYF. In nucleotides, the CDR3 is TGTGCCAGCAAAGAAATGGAGGCAAACGTTTGCGAGCAGTACTTC. The chain recombines TRBV6-2 or TRBV6-3 with TRBJ2-7; D might be TRBD2 (5 bases). V was pared by 7 bases and J by 6 bases, with 22 bases between. This CDR3 has 15 amino acids. The germline gives CDR1 MNHEY, CDR2 SVGEGT.

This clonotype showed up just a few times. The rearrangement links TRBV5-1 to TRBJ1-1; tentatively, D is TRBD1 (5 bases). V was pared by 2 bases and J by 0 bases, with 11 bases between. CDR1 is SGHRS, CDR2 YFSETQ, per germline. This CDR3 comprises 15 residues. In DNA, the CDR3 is TGCGCCAGCAGCTTAGGAAGGGGCATGAACACTGAAGCTTTCTTT. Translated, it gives CASSLGRGMNTEAFF.

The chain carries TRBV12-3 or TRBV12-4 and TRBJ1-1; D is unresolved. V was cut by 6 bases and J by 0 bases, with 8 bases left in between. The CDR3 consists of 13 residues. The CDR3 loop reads CASRARVNTEAFF. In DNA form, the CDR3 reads TGTGCCAGCAGGGCCAGAGTGAACACTGAAGCTTTCTTT.

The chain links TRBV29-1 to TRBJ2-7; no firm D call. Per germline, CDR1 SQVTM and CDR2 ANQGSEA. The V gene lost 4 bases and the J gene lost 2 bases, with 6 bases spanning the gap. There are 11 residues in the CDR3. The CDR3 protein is CSVGEAYEQYF. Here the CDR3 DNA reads TGCAGCGTTGGCGAGGCCTACGAGCAGTACTTC.

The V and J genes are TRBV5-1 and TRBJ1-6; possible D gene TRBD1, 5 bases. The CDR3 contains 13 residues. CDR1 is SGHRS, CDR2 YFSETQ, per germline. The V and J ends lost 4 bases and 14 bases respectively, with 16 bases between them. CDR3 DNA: TGCGCCAGCAGCGGGGGGATGAATTACACCCTCCACTTT. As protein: CASSGGMNYTLHF.

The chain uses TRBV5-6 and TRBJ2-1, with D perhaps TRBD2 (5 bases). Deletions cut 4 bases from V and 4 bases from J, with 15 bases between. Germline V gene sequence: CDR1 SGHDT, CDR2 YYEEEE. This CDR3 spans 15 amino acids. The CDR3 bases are TGTGCCAGCAGCCCGACCAGCGGTTATTACAATGAGCAGTTCTTC. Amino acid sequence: CASSPTSGYYNEQFF.

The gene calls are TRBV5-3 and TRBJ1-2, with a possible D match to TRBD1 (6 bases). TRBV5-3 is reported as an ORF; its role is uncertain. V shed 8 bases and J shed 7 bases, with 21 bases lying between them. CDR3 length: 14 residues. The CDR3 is CASSQNSGVGGYTF. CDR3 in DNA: TGTGCCAGCAGCCAGAACTCAGGGGTTGGTGGCTACACCTTC.

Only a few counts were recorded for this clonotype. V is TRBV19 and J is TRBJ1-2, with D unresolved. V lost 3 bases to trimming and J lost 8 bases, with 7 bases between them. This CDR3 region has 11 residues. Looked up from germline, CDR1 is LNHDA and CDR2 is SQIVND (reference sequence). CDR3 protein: CASSITRGYTF. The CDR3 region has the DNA TGTGCCAGTAGTATCACTCGAGGCTACACCTTC.

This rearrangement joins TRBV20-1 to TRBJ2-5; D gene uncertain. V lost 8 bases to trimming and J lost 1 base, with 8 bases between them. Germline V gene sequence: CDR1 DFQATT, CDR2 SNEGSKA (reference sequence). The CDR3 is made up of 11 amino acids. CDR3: CSLAPQETQYF. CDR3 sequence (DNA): TGCAGTTTGGCCCCCCAAGAGACCCAGTACTTC.

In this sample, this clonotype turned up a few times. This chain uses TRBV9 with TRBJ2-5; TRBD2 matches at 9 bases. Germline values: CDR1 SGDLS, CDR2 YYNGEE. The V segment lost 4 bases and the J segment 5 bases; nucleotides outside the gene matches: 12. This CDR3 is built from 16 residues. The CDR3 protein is CASSRGSAGGRETQYF. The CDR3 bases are TGTGCCAGCAGCCGGGGATCGGCGGGGGGGCGGGAGACCCAGTACTTC.

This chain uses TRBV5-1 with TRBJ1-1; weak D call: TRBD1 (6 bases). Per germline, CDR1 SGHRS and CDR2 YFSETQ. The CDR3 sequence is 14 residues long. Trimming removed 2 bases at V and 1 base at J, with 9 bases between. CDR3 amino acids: CASSLRDTNTEAFF. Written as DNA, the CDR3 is TGCGCCAGCAGCTTAAGGGACACGAACACTGAAGCTTTCTTT.

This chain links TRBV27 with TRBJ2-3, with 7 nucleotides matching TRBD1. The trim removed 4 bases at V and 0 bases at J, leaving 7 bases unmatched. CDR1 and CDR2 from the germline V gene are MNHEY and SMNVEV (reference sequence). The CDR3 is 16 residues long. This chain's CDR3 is CASSSYRGRSTDTQYF. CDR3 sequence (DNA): TGTGCCAGCAGTTCCTACAGGGGAAGGAGCACAGATACGCAGTATTTT.

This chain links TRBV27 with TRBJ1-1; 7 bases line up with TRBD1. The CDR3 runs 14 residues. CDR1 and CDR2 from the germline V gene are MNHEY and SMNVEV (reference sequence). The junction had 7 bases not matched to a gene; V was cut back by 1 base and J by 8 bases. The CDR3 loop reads CASSLFRQGEEAFF. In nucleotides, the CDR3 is TGTGCCAGCAGTTTATTCCGACAGGGTGAGGAAGCTTTCTTT.

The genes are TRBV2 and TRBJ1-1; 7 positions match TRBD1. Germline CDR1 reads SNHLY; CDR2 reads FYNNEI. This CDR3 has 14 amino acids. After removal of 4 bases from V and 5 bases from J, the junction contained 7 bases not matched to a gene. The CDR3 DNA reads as TGTGCCAGCAGTGTTCGACAGGGAAGTACTGAAGCTTTCTTT. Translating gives CASSVRQGSTEAFF. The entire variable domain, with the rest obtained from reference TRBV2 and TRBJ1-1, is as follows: EPEVTQTPSHQVTQMGQEVILRCVPISNHLYFYWYRQILGQKVEFLVSFYNNEISEKSEIFDDQFSVERPDGSNFTLKIRSTKLEDSAMYFCASSVRQGSTEAFFGQGTRLTVV.

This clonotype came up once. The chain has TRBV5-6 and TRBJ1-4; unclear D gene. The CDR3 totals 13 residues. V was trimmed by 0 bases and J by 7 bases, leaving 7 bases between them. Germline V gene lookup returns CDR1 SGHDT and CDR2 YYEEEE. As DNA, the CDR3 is TGTGCCAGCAGCTTGGATGGAGTTGAAAAACTGTTTTTT. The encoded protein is CASSLDGVEKLFF.

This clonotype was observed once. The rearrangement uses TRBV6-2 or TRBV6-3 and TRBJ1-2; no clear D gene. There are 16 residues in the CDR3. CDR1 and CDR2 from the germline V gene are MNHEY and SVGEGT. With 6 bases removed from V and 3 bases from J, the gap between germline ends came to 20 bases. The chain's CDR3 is CASSLGGIVPYYGYTF. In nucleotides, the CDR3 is TGTGCCAGCAGCCTCGGCGGGATCGTACCCTACTATGGCTACACCTTC.

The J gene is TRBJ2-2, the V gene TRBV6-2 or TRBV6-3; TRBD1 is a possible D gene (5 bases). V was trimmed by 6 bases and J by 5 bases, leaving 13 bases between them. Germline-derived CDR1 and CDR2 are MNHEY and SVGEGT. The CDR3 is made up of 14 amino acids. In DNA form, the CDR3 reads TGTGCCAGCAGCCAAGGACAAGAAACCGGGGAGCTGTTTTTT. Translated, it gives CASSQGQETGELFF.

For the CDR3, the DNA is TGCGCCAGCAGTCGACAGGGAGGTTTGGGCAATCAGCCCCAGCATTTT. It specifies CASSRQGGLGNQPQHF. This chain links TRBV23-1 with TRBJ1-5, with 7 nucleotides matching TRBD1. TRBV23-1 is assigned to the ORF class and has an uncertain function. This CDR3 comprises 16 residues. The junction had 8 bases not matched to a gene; V was cut back by 4 bases and J by 2 bases.

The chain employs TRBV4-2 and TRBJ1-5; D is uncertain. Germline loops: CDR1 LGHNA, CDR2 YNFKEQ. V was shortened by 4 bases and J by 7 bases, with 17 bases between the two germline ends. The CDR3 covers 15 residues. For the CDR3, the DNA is TGTGCCAGCAGCCCCTATCGCGGGGAAGGGCAGCCCCAGCATTTT. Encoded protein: CASSPYRGEGQPQHF.

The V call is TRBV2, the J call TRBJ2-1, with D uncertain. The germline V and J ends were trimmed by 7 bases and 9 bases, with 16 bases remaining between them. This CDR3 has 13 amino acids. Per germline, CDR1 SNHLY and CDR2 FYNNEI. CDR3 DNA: TGTGCCAGCAACTCAGCGCCCACCGTTGAGCAGTTCTTC. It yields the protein CASNSAPTVEQFF. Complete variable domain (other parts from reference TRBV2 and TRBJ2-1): EPEVTQTPSHQVTQMGQEVILRCVPISNHLYFYWYRQILGQKVEFLVSFYNNEISEKSEIFDDQFSVERPDGSNFTLKIRSTKLEDSAMYFCASNSAPTVEQFFGPGTRLTVL.

CDR3 residues: CASSAGLLETQYF. The CDR3 nucleotides are TGCGCCAGCAGCGCCGGACTACTAGAGACCCAGTACTTC. This chain joins TRBV4-3 and TRBJ2-5; a weak D match, TRBD2 (6 bases). In germline, CDR1 is LGHNA, CDR2 YSLEER. V shed 5 bases and J shed 4 bases, with 11 bases lying between them. The CDR3 is made up of 13 amino acids.

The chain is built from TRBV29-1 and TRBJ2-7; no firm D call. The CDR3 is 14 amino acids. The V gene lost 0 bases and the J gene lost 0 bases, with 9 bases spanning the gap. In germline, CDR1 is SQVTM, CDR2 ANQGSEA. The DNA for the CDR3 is TGCAGCGTTGAAGATCTACAGCGCTCCTACGAGCAGTACTTC. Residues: CSVEDLQRSYEQYF.

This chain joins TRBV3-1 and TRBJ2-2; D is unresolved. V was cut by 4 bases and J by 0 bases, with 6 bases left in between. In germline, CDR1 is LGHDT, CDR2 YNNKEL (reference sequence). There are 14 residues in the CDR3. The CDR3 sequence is CASSRLANTGELFF. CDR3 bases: TGTGCCAGCAGCCGTTTAGCGAACACCGGGGAGCTGTTTTTT.

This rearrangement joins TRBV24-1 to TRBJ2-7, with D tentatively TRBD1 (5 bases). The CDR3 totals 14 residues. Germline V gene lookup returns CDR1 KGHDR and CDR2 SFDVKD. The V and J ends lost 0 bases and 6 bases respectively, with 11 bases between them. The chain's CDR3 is CATSDLKQGFEQYF. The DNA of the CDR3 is TGTGCCACCAGTGATTTGAAGCAGGGTTTCGAGCAGTACTTC.

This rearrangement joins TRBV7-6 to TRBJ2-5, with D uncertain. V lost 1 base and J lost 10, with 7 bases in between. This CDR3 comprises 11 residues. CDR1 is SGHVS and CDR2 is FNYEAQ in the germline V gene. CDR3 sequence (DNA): TGTGCCAGCAGCTTAGAGTGGCACCAGTACTTC. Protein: CASSLEWHQYF.